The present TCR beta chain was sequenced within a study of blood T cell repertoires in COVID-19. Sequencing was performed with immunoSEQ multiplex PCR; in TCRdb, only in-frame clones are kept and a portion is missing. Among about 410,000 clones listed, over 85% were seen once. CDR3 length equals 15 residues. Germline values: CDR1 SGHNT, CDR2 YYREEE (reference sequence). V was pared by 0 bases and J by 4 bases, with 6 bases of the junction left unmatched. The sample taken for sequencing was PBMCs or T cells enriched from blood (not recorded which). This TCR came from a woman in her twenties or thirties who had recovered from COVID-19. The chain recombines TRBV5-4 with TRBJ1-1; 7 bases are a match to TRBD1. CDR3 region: CASSLEAWDSTEAFF. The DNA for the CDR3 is TGTGCCAGCAGCTTGGAAGCCTGGGACAGCACTGAAGCTTTCTTT.